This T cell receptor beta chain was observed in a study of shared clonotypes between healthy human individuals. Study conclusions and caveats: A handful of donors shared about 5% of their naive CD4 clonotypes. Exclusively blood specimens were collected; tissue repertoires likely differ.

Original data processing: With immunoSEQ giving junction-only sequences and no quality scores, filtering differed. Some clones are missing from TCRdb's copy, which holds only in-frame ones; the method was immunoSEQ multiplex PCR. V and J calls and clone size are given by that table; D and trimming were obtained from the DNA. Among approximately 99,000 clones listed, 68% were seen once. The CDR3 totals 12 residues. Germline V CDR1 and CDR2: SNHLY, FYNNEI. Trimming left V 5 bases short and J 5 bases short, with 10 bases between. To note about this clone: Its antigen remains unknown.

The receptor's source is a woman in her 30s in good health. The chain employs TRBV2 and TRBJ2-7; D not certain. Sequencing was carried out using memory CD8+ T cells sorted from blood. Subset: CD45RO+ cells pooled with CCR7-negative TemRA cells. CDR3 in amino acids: CASSSTSNEQYF. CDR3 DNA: TGTGCCAGCAGTTCCACCTCTAACGAGCAGTACTTC.